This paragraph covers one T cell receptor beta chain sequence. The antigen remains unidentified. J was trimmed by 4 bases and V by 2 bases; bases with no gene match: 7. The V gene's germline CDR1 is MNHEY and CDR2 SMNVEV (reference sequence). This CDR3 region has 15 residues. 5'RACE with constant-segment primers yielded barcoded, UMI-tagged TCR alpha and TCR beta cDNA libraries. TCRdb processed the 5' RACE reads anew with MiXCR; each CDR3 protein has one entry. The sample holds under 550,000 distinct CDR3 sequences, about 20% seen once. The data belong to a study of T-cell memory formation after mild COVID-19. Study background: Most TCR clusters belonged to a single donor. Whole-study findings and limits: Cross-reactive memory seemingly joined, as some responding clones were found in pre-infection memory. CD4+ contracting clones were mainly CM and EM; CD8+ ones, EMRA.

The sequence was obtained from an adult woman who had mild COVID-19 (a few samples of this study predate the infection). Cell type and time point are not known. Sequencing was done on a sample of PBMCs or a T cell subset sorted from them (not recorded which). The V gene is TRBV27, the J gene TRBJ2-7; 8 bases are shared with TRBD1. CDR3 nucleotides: TGTGCCAGCAGTTTAAGCGGCAGGGGGCTGTACGAGCAGTACTTC. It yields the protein CASSLSGRGLYEQYF.